The TCR beta chain described here comes from a study of blood T cell repertoires in COVID-19. Study background: The samples span acute and convalescent COVID-19 from the United States, Italy and Spain. PBMCs, B-cell-depleted T cells, or T cells provided the cDNA or gDNA that made up the material.

Germline V gives CDR1 KGHSH, CDR2 LQKENI. V was trimmed by 1 base and J by 4 bases, leaving 10 bases between them. The CDR3 length is 15 residues. The table lists this clone with a count of one. Original processing notes: How many nucleated cells were present was estimated from reference gene primer amplification. Using immunoSEQ multiplex PCR, the repertoire was profiled, and TCRdb retains in-frame clones only, with some absent. V, J and clone size are those of that table, while D and trimming were read from the DNA. The data show 250,000 to 400,000 clones, more than 70% seen once. The material sequenced was peripheral blood. The receptor was derived from a woman in her twenties or thirties with COVID-19, enrolled during active disease. The rearrangement uses TRBV18 and TRBJ2-2; a possible D gene is TRBD2 (5 bases). The CDR3 sequence: CASSPREGRTGELFF. In DNA, the CDR3 is TGTGCCAGCTCACCACGAGAGGGTCGCACCGGGGAGCTGTTTTTT.